These T cell receptor beta chains were read from a single sample in a study of cytomegalovirus exposure and HLA in healthy donors. Profiling relied on immunoSEQ multiplex PCR, and the TCRdb table lists in-frame clones only, not all of them. The data show roughly 160,000 clones, around 80% seen once. The sequenced sample was PBMCs. These receptors were taken from a man between 18 and 35 years old in good health and CMV-seropositive. Each CDR3 is given with its conserved first and last residue. The order of the fields is CDR3 DNA, CDR3 protein, clone size, D gene, J gene, V gene. The D gene is left open where the match is weak. Clone size is stated in some rows and not others, as once, few, many or a class when expanded.

TGCAGCGTCCAGACAGGCACTGAAGCTTTCTTT	CSVQTGTEAFF	once	NA	TRBJ1-1	TRBV29-1
TGCGCCAGCAGCTCTCGACAGGGCGCGAACACCGGGGAGCTGTTTTTT	CASSSRQGANTGELFF	NA	TRBD1	TRBJ2-2	TRBV5-1
TGCAGCTCCCAGGACAGGGACAGGGGGACCCAGTACTTC	CSSQDRDRGTQYF	NA	TRBD1	TRBJ2-5	TRBV29-1
TGTGCCAGCAGCCAAAAGGGGGCCCAAAACTATGGCTACACCTTC	CASSQKGAQNYGYTF	NA	TRBD1	TRBJ1-2	TRBV9
TGTGCCAGCGTACAGGGGAACGGACCCGAAAGCGCTGAAGCTTTCTTT	CASVQGNGPESAEAFF	few	TRBD1	TRBJ1-1	TRBV5-6
TGTGCCAGTAGTATGGAGGGGTCCGGGCCAGCAACTAATGAAAAACTGTTTTTT	CASSMEGSGPATNEKLFF	NA	NA	TRBJ1-4	TRBV19
TGTGCCAGCAGTCTCACTAGCGGGGGGATCTACAATGAGCAGTTCTTC	CASSLTSGGIYNEQFF	NA	TRBD2	TRBJ2-1	TRBV11-1
TGTGCCAGCAGTTACTTAAGGGGGGGGGACTATGGCTACACCTTC	CASSYLRGGDYGYTF	NA	NA	TRBJ1-2	TRBV6-6
TGTGCCAGCAGCGGGGGACGGACCTACGAGCAGTACTTC	CASSGGRTYEQYF	NA	NA	TRBJ2-7	TRBV6-1
TGTGCCAGTAGTAACCCTCATCAGGGGGCGGCAACCGGGGAGCTGTTTTTT	CASSNPHQGAATGELFF	NA	TRBD1	TRBJ2-2	TRBV19
TGTGCCAGCAGCCGTCCGGGGGGCTTTGCAACTAATGAAAAACTGTTTTTT	CASSRPGGFATNEKLFF	NA	NA	TRBJ1-4	TRBV7-6
TGTGCCAGCTATGGACAGGGAGACTATGGCTACACCTTC	CASYGQGDYGYTF	NA	TRBD1	TRBJ1-2	TRBV28
TGTGCCTGGGAGACGGGGGGGAGTAGCACAGATACGCAGTATTTT	CAWETGGSSTDTQYF	NA	TRBD2	TRBJ2-3	TRBV30
TGCGCCAGCAGATCTAGCGCCTCGGGGGACACCGGGGAGCTGTTTTTT	CASRSSASGDTGELFF	NA	NA	TRBJ2-2	TRBV5-1
TGTGCCAGCAGCTTGCTCACGGGGGCTGGGGCCAACGTCCTGACTTTC	CASSLLTGAGANVLTF	NA	NA	TRBJ2-6	TRBV5-4
TGTGCCAGCAGCACGGGAGGCGAGACCCAGTACTTC	CASSTGGETQYF	NA	TRBD2	TRBJ2-5	TRBV13
TGTGCCAGCAGCTTGACTCGGGACAGGGGTACCGGGGAGCTGTTTTTT	CASSLTRDRGTGELFF	NA	TRBD1	TRBJ2-2	TRBV5-6
TGTGCCAGCAGTGATAGCGGGAGCCCCACCTACGAGCAGTACTTC	CASSDSGSPTYEQYF	NA	TRBD2	TRBJ2-7	TRBV9
TGTGCCAGCAGCTCGACCCCGGAGGGGCGCGGCTATGGCTACACCTTC	CASSSTPEGRGYGYTF	NA	NA	TRBJ1-2	TRBV13
TGCGCCAGCAGCTTGGAGGGAGGGGACACCGGGGAGCTGTTTTTT	CASSLEGGDTGELFF	NA	TRBD2	TRBJ2-2	TRBV5-1
TGTGCCAGCAGCTCTCCCGTTTTGCTGGGGGGTAACCACGAGCAGTACTTC	CASSSPVLLGGNHEQYF	NA	NA	TRBJ2-7	TRBV5-4
TGTGCCAGCAAGGGGACAGTTGATACCTACAATGAGCAGTTCTTC	CASKGTVDTYNEQFF	NA	TRBD1	TRBJ2-1	TRBV6-1
TGTGCCAGCAGCTTAGTAGCGGGAGAAAAATACGAGCAGTACTTC	CASSLVAGEKYEQYF	NA	TRBD2	TRBJ2-7	TRBV7-9
TGTGCCAGCAGTTACGGAGGGGTGGACTATGGCTACACCTTC	CASSYGGVDYGYTF	NA	NA	TRBJ1-2	TRBV6-5
TGTGCCAGCAGGATCGCGGACTCATACTACGAGCAGTACTTC	CASRIADSYYEQYF	NA	NA	TRBJ2-7	TRBV6-6
TGTGCCAGCAGTGCGTGGGGGGAACCCTACAATGAGCAGTTCTTC	CASSAWGEPYNEQFF	few	NA	TRBJ2-1	TRBV6-4
TGTGCCAGCAGTGTACGACAGGGTACCGGGGAGCTGTTTTTT	CASSVRQGTGELFF	few	TRBD1	TRBJ2-2	TRBV2
TGCGCCAGCAGCCAAGATACAGTGAACACTGAAGCTTTCTTT	CASSQDTVNTEAFF	once	NA	TRBJ1-1	TRBV4-3
TGTGCCACCTCGGGACAGGGGCCGTATAGCAATCAGCCCCAGCATTTT	CATSGQGPYSNQPQHF	NA	TRBD1	TRBJ1-5	TRBV27
TGTGCCAGCAGCCAACGCCAGGGATGGGAGACCCAGTACTTC	CASSQRQGWETQYF	once	NA	TRBJ2-5	TRBV5-8
TGTGCCAGCACACCAGGGAGGGCCTATGTGGGTGGCTACACCTTC	CASTPGRAYVGGYTF	NA	NA	TRBJ1-2	TRBV7-9